This T cell receptor beta chain was obtained from a study of coeliac disease. Study-wide context: Coeliac patients had active, refractory type I, or gluten-free-diet-controlled disease.

Points from the study as a whole: The authors judged this method unsuitable for unbiased gliadin-specific T cell detection. Control samples showed higher TRB and TRG clonality than intraepithelial and lamina propria samples in active celiac disease.

About this clone itself: Its target is unknown.

Germline V gene lookup returns CDR1 MGHRA and CDR2 YSYEKL. This CDR3 region has 15 residues. V was trimmed by 0 bases and J by 7 bases, leaving 12 bases between them. Assay: immunoSEQ multiplex PCR; the TCRdb copy retains only in-frame clones and omits some. The sample includes fewer than 9,500 clones, approximately 67% of them seen just once. The specimen sequenced was lamina propria lymphocytes from the gut. The receptor was isolated from a woman aged 55-69 years with celiac disease. This chain uses TRBV4-1 with TRBJ1-4; D gene unclear. The CDR3 here is CASSQDEGRSEKLFF. The CDR3 DNA reads as TGCGCCAGCAGCCAAGACGAGGGTCGAAGTGAAAAACTGTTTTTT.